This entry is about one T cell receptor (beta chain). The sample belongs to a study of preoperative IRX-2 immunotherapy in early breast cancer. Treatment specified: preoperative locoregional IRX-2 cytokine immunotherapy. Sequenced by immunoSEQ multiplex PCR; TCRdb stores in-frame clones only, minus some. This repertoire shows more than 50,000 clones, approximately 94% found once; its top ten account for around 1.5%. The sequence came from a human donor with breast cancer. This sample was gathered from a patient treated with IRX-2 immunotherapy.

CDR3 loop: CASSLVGGGGYPGETQYF. The DNA for the CDR3 is TGTGCCAGCAGCTTGGTAGGGGGCGGGGGCTATCCGGGGGAGACCCAGTACTTC. The rearrangement uses TRBV5-4 and TRBJ2-5; either TRBD1 or TRBD2 may supply D (7 bases each). Trimming shortened V by 0 bases and J by 5 bases, and 23 bases separated the two germline ends. Germline V gives CDR1 SGHNT, CDR2 YYREEE (reference sequence). CDR3 length: 18 residues.